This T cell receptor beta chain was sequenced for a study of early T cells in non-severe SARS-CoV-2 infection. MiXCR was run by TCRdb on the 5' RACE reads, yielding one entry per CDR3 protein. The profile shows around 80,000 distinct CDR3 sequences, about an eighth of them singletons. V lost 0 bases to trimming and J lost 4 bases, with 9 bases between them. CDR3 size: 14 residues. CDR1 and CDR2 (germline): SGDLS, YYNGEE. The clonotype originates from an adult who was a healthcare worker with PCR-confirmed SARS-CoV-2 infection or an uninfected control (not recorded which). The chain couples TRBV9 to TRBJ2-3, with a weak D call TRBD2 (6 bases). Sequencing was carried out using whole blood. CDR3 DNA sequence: TGTGCCAGCAGCGTAGTTAGCGGTCCAGATACGCAGTATTTT. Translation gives CASSVVSGPDTQYF.